Detailed here is one TCR beta chain. The CDR3 covers 12 residues. Germline CDR1 DFQATT, CDR2 SNEGSKA (reference sequence). The V gene lost 4 bases and the J gene lost 5 bases, with 10 bases spanning the gap. The sample originates from a study of blood T cells in healthy people across ages. The second PCR ran roughly 6 to 12 cycles with a sample-barcoded 5' primer and J-beta primers. From the 5' RACE reads, TCRdb called clonotypes with MiXCR, one entry per CDR3 protein. The sample has hundreds of thousands of distinct CDR3 sequences, 58% seen once. Sequenced sample: blood. This receptor was obtained from a man aged 25-45 years in good health. The V gene is TRBV20-1, the J gene TRBJ2-3; D not resolved. CDR3 bases: TGCAGTGCTAAGGTTTCGGGAGATACGCAGTATTTT. Its translation is CSAKVSGDTQYF.